Below are 25 T cell receptor beta chains sequenced from a single sample in a study of blood T cell repertoires in COVID-19. Libraries were prepared by immunoSEQ multiplex PCR; TCRdb keeps only in-frame clonotypes and omits some of them. Here the sample spans just under 350,000 clones, around 87% being singletons. Sequencing was carried out using peripheral blood. Receptors were obtained from a woman between 45 and 60 years old with COVID-19, enrolled during active disease.

In regard to this clone: Other DNA variants within this sample encode the same CDR3. The CDR3, as DNA: TGTGCCAGCTCACCATCTTTGAACACTGAAGCTTTCTTT. This translates into CASSPSLNTEAFF. V usage is TRBV18 and J usage is TRBJ1-1, with no clear D. This CDR3 region has 13 residues. V was cut by 2 bases and J by 0 bases, with 4 bases left in between. Germline CDR1 KGHSH, CDR2 LQKENI.

The chain combines TRBV2 with TRBJ2-7; 9 positions match TRBD2. V was clipped by 6 bases and J by 0 bases; unmatched bases: 6. The germline V gene has CDR1 SNHLY and CDR2 FYNNEI. The CDR3 has 15 residues. For the CDR3, the DNA is TGTGCCAGCAGCCCTAGCGGGACGGTCTCCTACGAGCAGTACTTC. Translating gives CASSPSGTVSYEQYF.

This clone was counted a single time. V usage is TRBV30 and J usage is TRBJ1-6; no clear D. This CDR3 has 12 residues. The V gene lost 0 bases and the J gene lost 9 bases, with 6 bases spanning the gap. Germline assignment: CDR1 GTSNPN and CDR2 SVGIG (reference sequence). The CDR3 loop is CAWSVFISPLHF. The CDR3 region has the DNA TGTGCCTGGAGTGTTTTTATTTCACCCCTCCACTTT.

The gene calls are TRBV27 and TRBJ2-7, with 10 positions matching TRBD2. Germline assignment: CDR1 MNHEY and CDR2 SMNVEV (reference sequence). The CDR3 is 12 residues long. Trimming removed 11 bases from V and 3 bases from J; junction bases left unmatched: 4. The CDR3: CAVGLADYEQYF. The CDR3, as DNA: TGTGCCGTCGGACTAGCGGACTACGAGCAGTACTTC.

This chain joins TRBV7-2 and TRBJ2-7; 9 nucleotides line up with TRBD1. Germline loops: CDR1 SGHTA, CDR2 FQGNSA. This CDR3 has 17 residues. The V segment lost 3 bases and the J segment 5 bases; nucleotides outside the gene matches: 14. The CDR3 DNA is TGTGCCAGCAGCTTCCGCGAATGGGGGACAGGGAGGAACGAGCAGTACTTC. Protein sequence: CASSFREWGTGRNEQYF.

This rearrangement joins TRBV19 to TRBJ2-2; TRBD1 aligns across 8 bases. V dropped 5 bases and J dropped 9; count of bases not matched to a gene: 17. The CDR3 runs 17 residues. CDR1 and CDR2 (germline): LNHDA, SQIVND (reference sequence). The CDR3 region is CASSLFGTGGAGWELFF. CDR3 sequence (DNA): TGTGCCAGTAGTTTATTTGGCACAGGGGGAGCTGGGTGGGAGCTGTTTTTT.

J is TRBJ2-1 and V is TRBV15, with D perhaps TRBD2 (7 bases). The germline gives CDR1 LNHNV, CDR2 YYDKDF (reference sequence). V lost 1 base, J lost 8 bases, and 21 bases lay in between. The CDR3 runs 17 residues. The CDR3 is CATSRVGRGESRHEQFF. For the CDR3, the DNA is TGTGCCACCAGCAGAGTGGGGAGGGGGGAGTCTCGGCATGAGCAGTTCTTC. Based on the CDR3 plus reference TRBV15 and TRBJ2-1, the full variable domain is DAMVIQNPRYQVTQFGKPVTLSCSQTLNHNVMYWYQQKSSQAPKLLFHYYDKDFNNEADTPDNFQSRRPNTSFCFLDIRSPGLGDTAMYLCATSRVGRGESRHEQFFGPGTRLTVL.

This sequence joins TRBV7-2 and TRBJ2-2, with 9 bases that match TRBD2. This CDR3 has 16 residues. The ends lost 1 base at V and 4 bases at J; junction bases unmatched: 4. Germline V gives CDR1 SGHTA, CDR2 FQGNSA. Here the CDR3 reads CASSLVGREGTGELFF. Written as DNA, the CDR3 is TGTGCCAGCAGCTTAGTGGGGCGGGAGGGCACCGGGGAGCTGTTTTTT.

This clone appeared a few times. The chain combines TRBV30 with TRBJ2-1; TRBD2 agrees at 9 bases. Germline V gene lookup returns CDR1 GTSNPN and CDR2 SVGIG (reference sequence). This CDR3 is built from 13 residues. Trimming at V came to 0 bases and at J to 15 bases, leaving 9 bases not matched to a gene. Here the CDR3 DNA reads TGTGCCTGGAGTGTCCAAATAGCGGGAGAACGGTTCTTC. This codes for CAWSVQIAGERFF. Combining the CDR3 with reference TRBV30 and TRBJ2-1 gives the whole variable domain SQTIHQWPATLVQPVGSPLSLECTVEGTSNPNLYWYRQAAGRGLQLLFYSVGIGQISSEVPQNLSASRPQDRQFILSSKKLLLSDSGFYLCAWSVQIAGERFFGPGTRLTVL.

The chain carries TRBV27 and TRBJ2-7; 7 bases map to TRBD2. V lost 6 bases, J lost 6 bases, and 17 bases stayed unmatched. Germline CDR1 and CDR2: MNHEY and SMNVEV (reference sequence). The CDR3 loop spans 16 amino acids. In DNA, the CDR3 is TGTGCCAGCAGGCAAGGCCTCCGGGACTATTTTTTCGAGCAGTACTTC. Translated: CASRQGLRDYFFEQYF.

The CDR3 sequence is CASSDRGASNQPQHF. The CDR3 DNA follows: TGTGCCAGCAGTGACAGGGGAGCAAGCAATCAGCCCCAGCATTTT. This rearrangement joins TRBV2 to TRBJ1-5, with D possibly matching TRBD1 (6 bases). Per the germline V gene, CDR1 is SNHLY and CDR2 is FYNNEI. Deletions cut 3 bases from V and 1 base from J, with 10 bases between. This CDR3 contains 15 residues.

This clone appeared a few times. V is TRBV19 and J is TRBJ2-1; 14 nucleotides agree with TRBD2. Trimming took 5 bases from V and 10 from J; bases not matched to a gene: 7. The CDR3 totals 15 residues. Germline CDR1 LNHDA, CDR2 SQIVND (reference sequence). CDR3 region: CASSVGTSGSEEQFF. CDR3 sequence (DNA): TGTGCCAGTAGTGTCGGGACTAGCGGGAGCGAGGAGCAGTTCTTC.

The rearrangement uses TRBV6-2 or TRBV6-3 and TRBJ2-2, with 10 bases aligning to TRBD1. J gave up 2 bases and V 6 bases, and 9 bases lay outside the gene matches. The V gene's germline CDR1 is MNHEY and CDR2 SVGEGT. The CDR3 contains 17 residues. CDR3 in amino acids: CASSPRRTGGNTGELFF. CDR3 nucleotides: TGTGCCAGCAGCCCCCGGAGGACAGGGGGAAACACCGGGGAGCTGTTTTTT.

CDR3 nucleotides: TGTGCCGCCCGGACAGGGGTGTACACTGAAGCTTTCTTT. Protein: CAARTGVYTEAFF. This sequence joins TRBV2 and TRBJ1-1; TRBD1 matches at 9 bases. Germline V gene data show CDR1 as SNHLY and CDR2 as FYNNEI. Losses at the gene ends were 11 bases for V and 3 bases for J; bases not matched to a gene: 7. The CDR3 is 13 amino acids.

V usage is TRBV11-1 and J usage is TRBJ2-1; the D is unclear. The germline CDR1 and CDR2 sequences are SGHAT and FQDESV (reference sequence). The CDR3 covers 14 residues. The ends were cut back, 1 base at V and 8 bases at J, with 12 bases in the middle. In DNA form, the CDR3 reads TGTGCCAGCAGCTTAGAGGCAGGTTATTATGAGCAGTTCTTC. This gives the protein CASSLEAGYYEQFF.

The J gene is TRBJ2-3, the V gene TRBV9, with 7 bases identical to TRBD2. This CDR3 has 17 residues. From germline, CDR1 is SGDLS and CDR2 YYNGEE. V trimming: 3 bases; J trimming: 3 bases; junction bases outside the gene matches: 13. The CDR3 sequence: CASSAERGFLGTDTQYF. The DNA of the CDR3 is TGTGCCAGCAGCGCCGAGCGGGGATTTCTAGGGACAGATACGCAGTATTTT. The whole variable domain, remainder taken from reference TRBV9 and TRBJ2-3, is DSGVTQTPKHLITATGQRVTLRCSPRSGDLSVYWYQQSLDQGLQFLIQYYNGEERAKGNILERFSAQQFPDLHSELNLSSLELGDSALYFCASSAERGFLGTDTQYFGPGTRLTVL.

The chain links TRBV4-3 to TRBJ1-2, with D uncertain. The germline V gene has CDR1 LGHNA and CDR2 YSLEER. The V gene lost 0 bases and the J gene lost 7 bases, with 18 bases spanning the gap. The CDR3 extends over 16 amino acids. The CDR3 region is CASSQDIGNPAGGYTF. CDR3 nucleotide sequence: TGCGCCAGCAGCCAAGATATAGGAAACCCGGCGGGTGGCTACACCTTC.

The J gene is TRBJ2-1, the V gene TRBV5-1; TRBD2 agrees at 11 bases. Germline CDR1 is SGHRS and CDR2 is YFSETQ. V lost 4 bases to trimming and J lost 4 bases; unmatched junction nucleotides: 4. The length of the CDR3 is 15 residues. The CDR3 DNA sequence: TGCGCCAGCAGCGGGCTAGCGGGAGGTTACAATGAGCAGTTCTTC. Encoded protein: CASSGLAGGYNEQFF.

The rearrangement uses TRBV4-3 and TRBJ1-1; 9 bases map to TRBD1. CDR1 is LGHNA and CDR2 is YSLEER in the germline V gene. V shed 6 bases and J 5 bases; nucleotides not matched to a gene: 10. The CDR3 contains 15 residues. CDR3 residues: CASRGTGYLLTEAFF. Written as DNA, the CDR3 is TGCGCCAGCAGAGGGACAGGGTATCTGTTAACTGAAGCTTTCTTT.

The chain employs TRBV13 and TRBJ2-7; 10 bases agree with TRBD2. Trimming at V came to 5 bases and at J to 3 bases, leaving 13 bases not matched to a gene. Germline V gene lookup returns CDR1 PRHDT and CDR2 FYEKMQ (reference sequence). The CDR3 spans 17 residues. CDR3 bases: TGTGCCAGCAGCCCTGGCCCCCTAGCGGGAGAGCTCTACGAGCAGTACTTC. This gives the protein CASSPGPLAGELYEQYF.

The chain recombines TRBV3-1 (or the pseudogene TRBV3-2) with TRBJ2-1, with 9 bases lining up with TRBD2. V lost 1 base, J lost 8 bases, and 3 bases stayed unmatched. The CDR3 has 14 residues. The V gene's germline CDR1 is LGHDT and CDR2 YNNKEL (reference sequence). The DNA of the CDR3 is TGTGCCAGCAGCCAAGTAGCGGGAGACGATGAGCAGTTCTTC. It is translated as CASSQVAGDDEQFF.

This chain links TRBV5-4 with TRBJ2-1; TRBD2 matches at 8 bases. V dropped 2 bases and J dropped 7; count of bases not matched to a gene: 5. Germline CDR1 is SGHNT and CDR2 is YYREEE (reference sequence). The CDR3 is 14 amino acids. The CDR3 here is CASSFPAGENEQFF. In DNA form, the CDR3 reads TGTGCCAGCAGCTTCCCAGCGGGAGAGAATGAGCAGTTCTTC.

The V gene is TRBV11-1, the J gene TRBJ1-1, with D possibly matching TRBD1 (5 bases). V was shortened by 1 base and J by 5 bases, with 14 bases between the two germline ends. The germline gives CDR1 SGHAT, CDR2 FQDESV (reference sequence). This CDR3 region has 15 residues. DNA for the CDR3: TGTGCCAGCAGCTTAGTTCGGACCGGGGGGACTGAAGCTTTCTTT. It encodes CASSLVRTGGTEAFF.

The rearrangement uses TRBV11-2 and TRBJ1-5, with 10 positions matching TRBD1. Unmatched junction bases numbered 11, after V lost 2 bases and J lost 7 bases. The CDR3 contains 17 residues. CDR1 is SGHAT, CDR2 FQNNGV, per germline. In DNA form, the CDR3 reads TGTGCCAGCAGCTTACGAAACAGCGGGACAGGGGACCAGCCCCAGCATTTT. The encoded protein is CASSLRNSGTGDQPQHF.

About this clone: Other DNA sequences of this sample code for an identical CDR3. The chain has TRBV27 and TRBJ1-5; TRBD1 matches 10 bases. Trimming at V came to 6 bases and at J to 6 bases, leaving 5 bases not matched to a gene. CDR1 MNHEY and CDR2 SMNVEV come from the germline V gene (reference sequence). CDR3 length: 14 amino acids. CDR3 region: CASSLTGGGQPQHF. The DNA for the CDR3 is TGTGCCAGCAGCTTGACAGGGGGCGGTCAGCCCCAGCATTTT.